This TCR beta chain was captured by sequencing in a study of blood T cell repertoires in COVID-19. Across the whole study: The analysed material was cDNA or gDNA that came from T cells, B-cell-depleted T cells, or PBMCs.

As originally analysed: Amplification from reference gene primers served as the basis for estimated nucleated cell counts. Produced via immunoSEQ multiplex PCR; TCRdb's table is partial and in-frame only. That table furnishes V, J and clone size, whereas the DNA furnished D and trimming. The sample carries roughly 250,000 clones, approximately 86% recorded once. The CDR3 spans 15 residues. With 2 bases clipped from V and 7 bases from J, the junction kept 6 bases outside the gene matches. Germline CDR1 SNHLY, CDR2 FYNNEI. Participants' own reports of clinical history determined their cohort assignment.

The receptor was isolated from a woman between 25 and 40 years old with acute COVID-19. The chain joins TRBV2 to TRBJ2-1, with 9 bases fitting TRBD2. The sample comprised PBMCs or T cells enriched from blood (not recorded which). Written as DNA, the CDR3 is TGTGCCAGCAGTGAAATACTAGCGGGTTCGAATGAGCAGTTCTTC. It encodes CASSEILAGSNEQFF.